This record concerns one T cell receptor beta chain sequence. Its target is not known. With 4 bases removed from V and 6 bases from J, the gap between germline ends came to 20 bases. CDR1 and CDR2 (germline): LGHNA, YSLEER. The CDR3 runs to 16 residues. Expressed TCRB transcripts were sequenced because the isolated RNA had all been reverse transcribed beforehand. Repertoires were generated with immunoSEQ multiplex PCR, while TCRdb's copy carries only in-frame clones and drops some. The sample has 300,000 to 350,000 clones, roughly 9% seen once. The data were taken from a study of beta chain features in type 1 diabetes. The single heparinised draw taken from each donor contained roughly 110 mL of blood on average. Whole-study results and caveats: Shortening of TCRB CDR3s, moderate but significant, appeared in all four CD4+ subsets of Type 1 diabetes patients.

The specimen sequenced was central memory CD4+ T cells from blood. The TCR originated in a young man with type 1 diabetes. The chain is built from TRBV4-3 and TRBJ2-3, with D tentatively TRBD1 (5 bases). The CDR3 DNA is TGCGCCAGCAGCCCCGGACCATCCTCAGGGCGCGATACGCAGTATTTT. It translates to CASSPGPSSGRDTQYF.